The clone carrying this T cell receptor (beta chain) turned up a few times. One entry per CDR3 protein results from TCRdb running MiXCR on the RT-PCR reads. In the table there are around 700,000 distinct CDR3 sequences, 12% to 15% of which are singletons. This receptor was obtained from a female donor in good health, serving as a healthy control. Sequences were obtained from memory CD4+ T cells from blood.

This chain's CDR3 is CASSEFLSDTSYEQYF. As DNA, the CDR3 is TGTGCCAGCAGTGAATTTCTCTCGGACACCTCCTACGAGCAGTACTTC. The chain joins TRBV25-1 to TRBJ2-7; possibly TRBD1 for D (5 bases). The V gene's germline CDR1 is MGHDK and CDR2 SYGVNS. This CDR3 is 16 amino acids long. Between the trimmed V and J ends, which lost 1 base and 0 bases, there was a span of 13 bases.